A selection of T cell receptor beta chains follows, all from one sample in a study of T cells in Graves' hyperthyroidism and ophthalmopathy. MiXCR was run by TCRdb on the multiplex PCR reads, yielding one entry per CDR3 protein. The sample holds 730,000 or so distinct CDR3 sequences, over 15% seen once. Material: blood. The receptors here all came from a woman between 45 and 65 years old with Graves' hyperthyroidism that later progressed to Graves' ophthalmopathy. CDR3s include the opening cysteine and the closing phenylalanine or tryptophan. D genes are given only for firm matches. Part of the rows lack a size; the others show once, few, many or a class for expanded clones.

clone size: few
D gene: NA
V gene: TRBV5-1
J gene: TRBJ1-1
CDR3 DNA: TGCGCCAGCAGGAGGGGAGGAGAAACTGAAGCTTTCTTT
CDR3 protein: CASRRGGETEAFF

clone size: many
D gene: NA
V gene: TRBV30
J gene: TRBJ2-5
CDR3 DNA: TGTGCCTGGACCGCGGGCGGCCCCGAGACCCAGTACTTC
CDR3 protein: CAWTAGGPETQYF

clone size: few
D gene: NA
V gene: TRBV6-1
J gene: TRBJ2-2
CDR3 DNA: TGTGCCAGCAGTGAACCTAGCGCGAACACCGGGGAGCTGTTTTTT
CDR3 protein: CASSEPSANTGELFF

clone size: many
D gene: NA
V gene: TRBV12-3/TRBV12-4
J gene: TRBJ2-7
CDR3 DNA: TGTGCCAGCAGTTTAGCGCCTCCAGGAACTTCCTACGAGCAGTACTTC
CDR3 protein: CASSLAPPGTSYEQYF

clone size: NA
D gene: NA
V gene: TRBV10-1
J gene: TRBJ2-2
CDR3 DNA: TGCGCCAGCAGTGAGTTGGGGAACACCGGGGAGCTGTTTTTT
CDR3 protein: CASSELGNTGELFF

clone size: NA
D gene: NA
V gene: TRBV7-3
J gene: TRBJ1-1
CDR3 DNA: TGTGCCAGCAGCTTACTCGGGGGCAGGAACACTGAAGCTTTCTTT
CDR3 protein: CASSLLGGRNTEAFF

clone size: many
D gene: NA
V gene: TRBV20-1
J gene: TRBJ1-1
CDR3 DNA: TGCAGTGCTAGAACCATACAGGGCGGAAGGACTGAAGCTTTCTTT
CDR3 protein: CSARTIQGGRTEAFF

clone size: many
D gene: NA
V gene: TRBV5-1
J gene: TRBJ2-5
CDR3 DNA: TGTGCCAGCAGCCTAGGGACTTCTCAAGAGACCCAGTACTTC
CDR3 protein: CASSLGTSQETQYF

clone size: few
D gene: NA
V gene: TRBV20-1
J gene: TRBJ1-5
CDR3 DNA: TGCAGTGCTAGTGACGCGGGGAGCAATCAGCCCCAGCATTTT
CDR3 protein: CSASDAGSNQPQHF

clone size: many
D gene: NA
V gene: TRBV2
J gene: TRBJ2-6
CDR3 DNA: TGTGCCAGCAGTGAAGTAGGGATCTCTGGGGCCAACGTCCTGACTTTC
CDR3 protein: CASSEVGISGANVLTF

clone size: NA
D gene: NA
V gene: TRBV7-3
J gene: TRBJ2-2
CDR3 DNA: TGTGCCAGCAGCCCAATCGGGACTACCGGGGAGCTGTTTTTT
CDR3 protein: CASSPIGTTGELFF

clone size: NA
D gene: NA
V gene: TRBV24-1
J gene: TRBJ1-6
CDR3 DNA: TGTGCCAGGACGACAGAGCAATATAATTCACCCCTCCACTTT
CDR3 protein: CARTTEQYNSPLHF

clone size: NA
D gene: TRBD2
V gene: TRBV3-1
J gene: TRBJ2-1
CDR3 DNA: TGTGCCAGCAGCCAAGTAGCTCTGGGGACTAGCGGGGGCCGGGATGAGCAGTTCTTC
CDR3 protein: CASSQVALGTSGGRDEQFF

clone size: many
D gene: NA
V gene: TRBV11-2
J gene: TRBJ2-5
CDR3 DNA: TGTGCCAGCAGCCCCGGGATGGCCCAAGAGACCCAGTACTTC
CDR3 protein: CASSPGMAQETQYF

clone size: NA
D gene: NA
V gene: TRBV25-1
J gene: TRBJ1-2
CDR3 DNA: TGTGCCAGCAGTGAATCGGGGGGCATTAGTGGCTACACCTTC
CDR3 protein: CASSESGGISGYTF

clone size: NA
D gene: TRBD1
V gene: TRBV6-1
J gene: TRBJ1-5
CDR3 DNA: TGTGCCAGCAGCAACAGGGGGTATAGCAATCAGCCCCAGCATTTT
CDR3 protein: CASSNRGYSNQPQHF

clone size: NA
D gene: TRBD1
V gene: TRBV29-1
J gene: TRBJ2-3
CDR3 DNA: TGCAGCGTAGCACGGGACAGAACCACAGATACGCAGTATTTT
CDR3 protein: CSVARDRTTDTQYF

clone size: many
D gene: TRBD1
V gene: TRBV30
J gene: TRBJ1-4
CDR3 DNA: TGTGCCTGTGGACAGGGTATAAGTGAAAAACTGTTTTTT
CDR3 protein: CACGQGISEKLFF

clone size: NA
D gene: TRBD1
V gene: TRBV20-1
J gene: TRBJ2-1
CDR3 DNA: TGCAGTGCTATATCCGCCGGGACAGGGATCTACAATGAGCAGTTCTTC
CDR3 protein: CSAISAGTGIYNEQFF

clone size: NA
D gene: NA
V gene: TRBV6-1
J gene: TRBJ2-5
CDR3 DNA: TGTGCCAGCAGTAAGTCGGGGCTGGAGACCCAGTACTTC
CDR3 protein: CASSKSGLETQYF

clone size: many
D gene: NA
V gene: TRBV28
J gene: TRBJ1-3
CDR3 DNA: TGTGCCAGCAGTTTAGAGGGGATAGCAGGAAACACCATATATTTT
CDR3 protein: CASSLEGIAGNTIYF

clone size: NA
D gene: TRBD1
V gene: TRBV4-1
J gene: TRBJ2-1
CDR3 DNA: TGCGCCAGCAGTCGTAACCGGGACAGCTACAATGAGCAGTTCTTC
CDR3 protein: CASSRNRDSYNEQFF

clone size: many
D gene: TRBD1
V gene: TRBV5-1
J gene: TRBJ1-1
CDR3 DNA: TGCGCCAGCAGCGGACTCGGGACAGCGAAATGGGGCACTGAAGCTTTCTTT
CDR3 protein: CASSGLGTAKWGTEAFF

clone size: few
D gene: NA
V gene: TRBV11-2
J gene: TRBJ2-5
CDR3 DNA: TGTGCCAGCAGCCCTAACGTAGCGGAGGGGGAGACCCAGTACTTC
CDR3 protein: CASSPNVAEGETQYF

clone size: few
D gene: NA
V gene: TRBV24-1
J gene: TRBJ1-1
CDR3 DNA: TGTGCCACCAGCCCCGATGGGGGGCTCACTGAAGCTTTCTTT
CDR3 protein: CATSPDGGLTEAFF